This T cell receptor beta chain is drawn from a study of T cell repertoires in cytomegalovirus infection. For the study at large: Recently identified HLA-C-restricted CMV epitopes and well-studied HLA-B-restricted CMV epitopes were used by the study. Indications came from public TCR beta signatures; they pointed to CMV infection and to a matching HLA type.

As concerns this clonotype: Its antigen is unidentified.

V was shortened by 3 bases and J by 2 bases, with 10 bases between the two germline ends. CDR1 and CDR2 from the germline V gene are MNHEY and SVGAGI. This CDR3 has 14 amino acids. A single record per CDR3 protein comes from TCRdb applying MiXCR to the reads. The table includes about 55,000 distinct CDR3 sequences, 20% detected once. Overall study results and limits: Based on cumulative public TCR beta family frequency, carriers of CMV plus the relevant HLA were identified. HLA-C-restricted CMV-specific TCR beta clonotypes were dominant in the ex vivo response.

This clonotype was sampled from a human donor in good health (CMV status not recorded). Some clones in this sample may be carry-over from other donors' samples. This rearrangement joins TRBV6-5 to TRBJ1-2; D might be TRBD1 (6 bases). Sequences were derived from CD8+ T cells from cultured PBMCs, sampled from culture after CMV antigen stimulation. The CDR3 loop is CASSYGQINYGYTF. In DNA form, the CDR3 reads TGTGCCAGCAGTTATGGACAGATCAACTATGGCTACACCTTC.